This TCR beta chain was captured by sequencing in a study of shared clonotypes between healthy human individuals. From germline, CDR1 is MNHEY and CDR2 SMNVEV (reference sequence). The V gene lost 5 bases and the J gene lost 7 bases, with 23 bases spanning the gap. CDR3 length: 16 residues. The assay ran at deep level. Every subset's genomic DNA went evenly onto several immunoSEQ plates. Data came from immunoSEQ multiplex PCR; TCRdb stores just in-frame clones and leaves some out. The sample includes about 1.5 million clones, around 98% of them seen just once. This receptor was taken from a man in his thirties or forties in good health. V and J are TRBV27 and TRBJ1-2, with D possibly matching TRBD1 (6 bases). The sequenced sample consisted of naive CD4+ T cells sorted from blood. Subset given: CD45RA+ positively selected. The CDR3 loop reads CASSARRQVLRGGYTF. The CDR3 bases are TGTGCCAGCAGTGCGAGGCGACAGGTTCTAAGAGGTGGCTACACCTTC.